Listed below are T cell receptor beta chains from one sample, sequenced in a study of T-cell memory formation after mild COVID-19. A single record per CDR3 protein comes from TCRdb applying MiXCR to the 5' RACE reads. Of some 440,000 distinct CDR3 sequences listed, about 23% are singletons. Sequencing input: PBMCs or a T cell subset sorted from them (not recorded which). Receptor source: an adult woman who had mild COVID-19 (a few samples of this study predate the infection). Cell type and time point are not known. CDR3s include the opening cysteine and the closing phenylalanine or tryptophan. A D gene is named only where the DNA matches it firmly. The size entry is marked missing in some rows and otherwise reads once, few, many or a size class.

TRBJ2-5,.,TRBV29-1,once,TGCAGCGTTGAAGGACTAGGTGGACAGACCCAGTACTTC,CSVEGLGGQTQYF
TRBJ2-3,.,TRBV7-8,.,TGTGCCAGCGCCCGGGGCAACACAGATACGCAGTATTTT,CASARGNTDTQYF
TRBJ1-5,TRBD1,TRBV5-1,.,TGCGCCAGCTCCCCAACAGGGGCCCAAAATCAGCCCCAGCATTTT,CASSPTGAQNQPQHF
TRBJ2-1,TRBD1,TRBV6-5,many,TGTGCCAGCAGTTACAGAGGGGGCGGTGAGCAGTTCTTC,CASSYRGGGEQFF
TRBJ1-5,.,TRBV7-9,.,TGTGCCAGCAGCGGAACAGGGCCGGGACGTCAGCCCCAGCATTTT,CASSGTGPGRQPQHF
TRBJ1-2,.,TRBV27,once,TGTGCCAGCAGGACCCTAGGGGGTTTGGACTATGGCTACACCTTC,CASRTLGGLDYGYTF
TRBJ2-3,.,TRBV5-1,.,TGCGCCAGCAGCCTGGATCCGGGGGACAGTAGCACAGATACGCAGTATTTT,CASSLDPGDSSTDTQYF
TRBJ2-5,TRBD2,TRBV2,many,TGTGCCAGCTTGCGGACTAGCGGGAGGGCCGAAGAGACCCAGTACTTC,CASLRTSGRAEETQYF
TRBJ2-5,TRBD2,TRBV27,few,TGTGCCAGCAGTTGGACTAGCGGGAGGGAAGAGACCCAGTACTTC,CASSWTSGREETQYF
TRBJ2-1,.,TRBV7-9,.,TGTGCCAGCAGCTCGACAGGTAACTCCTACAATGAGCAGTTCTTC,CASSSTGNSYNEQFF
TRBJ2-1,TRBD2,TRBV5-1,.,TGCGCCAGCAGCTTTGCGGGGGAACGGAATGAGCAGTTCTTC,CASSFAGERNEQFF
TRBJ1-4,.,TRBV2,.,TGTGCCAGCAGTGAACGGCAGGGCGGTGAAAAACTGTTTTTT,CASSERQGGEKLFF
TRBJ2-7,TRBD2,TRBV5-6,.,TGTGCCAGCAGCTTTCTAGCGGGAGAATACGAGCAGTACTTC,CASSFLAGEYEQYF
TRBJ2-5,.,TRBV5-1,few,TGCGCCAGCTTACAGGAAGAGACCCAGTACTTC,CASLQEETQYF
TRBJ2-7,.,TRBV5-1,.,TGCGCCAGCAGCCCACTGTTAGGGGGGCGCGAGCAGTACTTC,CASSPLLGGREQYF
TRBJ1-4,.,TRBV2,few,TGTGCCAGCAGGGCTTTGAATGAAAAACTGTTTTTT,CASRALNEKLFF
TRBJ1-6,.,TRBV4-1,.,TGCGCCAGCAGCCAAGACAAACATTCACCCCTCCACTTT,CASSQDKHSPLHF
TRBJ1-1,.,TRBV4-1,many,TGCGCCAGCAGCCAAGAGGATCTGCGGACTGAAGCTTTCTTT,CASSQEDLRTEAFF
TRBJ2-7,.,TRBV29-1,few,TGCAGCGTTGCCCAACAGGGAGGACACGAGCAGTACTTC,CSVAQQGGHEQYF
TRBJ2-1,.,TRBV7-9,few,TGTGCCAGCAGCGCGCAGGGTTTTGATGAGCAGTTCTTC,CASSAQGFDEQFF
TRBJ2-3,.,TRBV20-1,many,TGCAGTGCTCGGGCTCACCCGGGCACAGATACGCAGTATTTT,CSARAHPGTDTQYF
TRBJ2-7,TRBD1,TRBV12-3/TRBV12-4,.,TGTGCCAGCAGTCTCGGACAGGGGCGATACTACGAGCAGTACTTC,CASSLGQGRYYEQYF
TRBJ2-7,TRBD1,TRBV19,few,TGTGCCAGTAGTATAGTAGACAGGGGAGCCTACGAGCAGTACTTC,CASSIVDRGAYEQYF
TRBJ2-5,TRBD1,TRBV11-3,.,TGTGCCAGCAGCGGACAGGGGTTCCAAGAGACCCAGTACTTC,CASSGQGFQETQYF
TRBJ1-4,TRBD1,TRBV27,once,TGTGCCAGCAGGGATACAGGGGGGAGTGAAAAACTGTTTTTT,CASRDTGGSEKLFF
TRBJ2-1,.,TRBV12-3/TRBV12-4,few,TGTGCCAGCAGTCCCGCTAGACGGCGGCAGTTCTTC,CASSPARRRQFF
TRBJ1-2,.,TRBV6-1,.,TGTGCCAGCAGCTCGGATCAGGGGTCCCCCTATGGCTACACCTTC,CASSSDQGSPYGYTF
TRBJ1-1,.,TRBV7-2,few,TGTGCCAGCAGCTTGGGACCGGGGGACACTGAAGCTTTCTTT,CASSLGPGDTEAFF
TRBJ1-1,.,TRBV5-5,.,TGTGCCAGCAGCCCCGGCGTCCGTGGGAACACTGAAGCTTTCTTT,CASSPGVRGNTEAFF
TRBJ2-7,TRBD1,TRBV7-8,.,TGTGCCAGCAGCTTTTACTCGGGGACAGGGGACCGGCAGTACTTC,CASSFYSGTGDRQYF
TRBJ1-2,.,TRBV29-1,.,TGCAGCGTTGAGCCATTCTCCAACTATGGCTACACCTTC,CSVEPFSNYGYTF
TRBJ1-2,.,TRBV3-1,.,TGTGCCAGCAGCCAAGATGGTCAGGGCCTCTATGGCTACACCTTC,CASSQDGQGLYGYTF
TRBJ1-5,.,TRBV6-5,.,TGTGCCAGTGGAGAGGTTGGTCAGCCCCAGCATTTT,CASGEVGQPQHF
TRBJ1-6,.,TRBV15,few,TGTGCCACCAGCAGAGTGGGGGATTCACCCCTCCACTTT,CATSRVGDSPLHF
TRBJ2-7,.,TRBV21-1,few,TGTGCCAGTCCCCAGCGGGAGGGCCGTAACGAGCAGTACTTC,CASPQREGRNEQYF
TRBJ2-1,TRBD2,TRBV12-3/TRBV12-4,.,TGTGCCAGCAGCCACACGGGACTACCCTACAATGAGCAGTTCTTC,CASSHTGLPYNEQFF
TRBJ2-1,TRBD1,TRBV19,few,TGTGCCAGTACCCCGGGACAGGGTAATGAGCAGTTCTTC,CASTPGQGNEQFF
TRBJ1-1,.,TRBV29-1,.,TGCGTGGGCCCGACTAACCAACCGCCGGAGGGCACTGAAGCTTTCTTT,CVGPTNQPPEGTEAFF
TRBJ2-5,TRBD2,TRBV20-1,.,TGCAGTGCTCAGGGGGCTAGCGGGGGACAAGAGACCCAGTACTTC,CSAQGASGGQETQYF
TRBJ2-1,TRBD2,TRBV7-9,.,TGTGCCAGCAGTCCGCGACTAGCGTACAATGAGCAGTTCTTC,CASSPRLAYNEQFF
TRBJ2-1,.,TRBV4-2,.,TGTGCCAGCAGCCAAGACGGCGGGTTAGGCGATGAGCAGTTCTTC,CASSQDGGLGDEQFF
TRBJ2-2,TRBD2,TRBV12-5,.,TGTGCTAGTGGTTGGGGACTAGTCCCCGGGGAGCTGTTTTTT,CASGWGLVPGELFF
TRBJ2-6,.,TRBV5-1,few,TGCGCCAGCAGCTTGGTTTGGGAAAGGTATGGGGCCAACGTCCTGACTTTC,CASSLVWERYGANVLTF
TRBJ2-7,.,TRBV7-2,few,TGTGCCAGCAGCTTAGCGGGGCGGGTTATCTCCTACGAGCAGTACTTC,CASSLAGRVISYEQYF
TRBJ1-5,.,TRBV20-1,.,TGCAGTGCTAGAGGACAGTCGGTTGACTCCCAGCATTTT,CSARGQSVDSQHF
TRBJ2-3,.,TRBV20-1,few,TGCAGTGCTAGAGATATAGTTGAATCCACAGATACGCAGTATTTT,CSARDIVESTDTQYF
TRBJ2-5,TRBD2,TRBV12-3/TRBV12-4,.,TGTGCCAGCAGTTTTGCTAGCGGGGGGCTGGCGACCCAGTACTTC,CASSFASGGLATQYF
TRBJ2-3,.,TRBV7-3,.,TGTGCCAGCAGCTTTAGCCCGGCAGATACGCAGTATTTT,CASSFSPADTQYF
TRBJ1-2,.,TRBV2,few,TGTGCCAGCAGTGTGGATGGCGGCTACACCTTC,CASSVDGGYTF
TRBJ1-2,TRBD1,TRBV20-1,.,TGCAGTGCTAGAGATCGGGGACAGGGGGCTTCGGGCTACACCTTC,CSARDRGQGASGYTF
TRBJ2-5,TRBD1,TRBV7-6,few,TGTGCCAGCAGCTTCCGGGACAGGGAGACCCAGTACTTC,CASSFRDRETQYF
TRBJ2-5,.,TRBV6-2/TRBV6-3,.,TGTGCCAGCAGTCCTCCCCCCGCCGGCCGGGAGACCCAGTACTTC,CASSPPPAGRETQYF